The 7 T cell receptor beta chains given below trace back to one sample, sequenced in a study of T cell responses to AZD1222 COVID-19 vaccine. Produced via immunoSEQ multiplex PCR; TCRdb's table is partial and in-frame only. The data contain tens of thousands of clones, around four fifths of them singletons. Source: peripheral blood, taken 28 days after the second AZD1222 dose. The receptor set was obtained from an adult who received the AZD1222 COVID-19 vaccine.

This clone was detected ten times or more. The rearrangement links TRBV7-8 to TRBJ1-3, with a tentative D call TRBD1 (6 bases). V was trimmed by 4 bases and J by 4 bases, leaving 14 bases between them. The CDR3 is made up of 15 amino acids. Germline V CDR1 and CDR2: SGHVS, FQNEAQ. The CDR3 reads CASSYRGARGNTIYF. CDR3 DNA: TGTGCCAGCAGCTACCGGGGGGCGAGGGGAAACACCATATATTTT.

This clone was seen a single time. CDR3 bases: TGTGCCTGGAGTATCGGGAGCGCCCTAGCCAAAAACATTCAGTACTTC. Encoded protein: CAWSIGSALAKNIQYF. The genes are TRBV30 and TRBJ2-4; D possibly corresponds to TRBD2 (6 bases). Trimming stripped 2 bases from V and 0 bases from J, with 14 bases between. The CDR3 loop spans 16 amino acids. Germline CDR1 GTSNPN, CDR2 SVGIG (reference sequence). Together with reference TRBV30 and TRBJ2-4, the CDR3 gives the full variable domain: SQTIHQWPATLVQPVGSPLSLECTVEGTSNPNLYWYRQAAGRGLQLLFYSVGIGQISSEVPQNLSASRPQDRQFILSSKKLLLSDSGFYLCAWSIGSALAKNIQYFGAGTRLSVL.

The gene calls are TRBV19 and TRBJ1-4, with TRBD1 matching 10 bases. With V trimmed by 5 bases and J by 0 bases, 9 bases remained unmatched. The germline CDR1 and CDR2 sequences are LNHDA and SQIVND (reference sequence). The CDR3 runs 18 residues. The CDR3, as DNA: TGTGCCAGTAGTTTAAGAGTCGGACAGGGGGCAACTAATGAAAAACTGTTTTTT. Its translation: CASSLRVGQGATNEKLFF.

The DNA for the CDR3 is TGTGCCAGCAGCCAAGAGGGACTAGCGGGGGCCAGCACAGATACGCAGTATTTT. It yields the protein CASSQEGLAGASTDTQYF. The chain combines TRBV3-1 (or the pseudogene TRBV3-2) with TRBJ2-3; 14 bases match TRBD2. The V gene's germline CDR1 is LGHDT and CDR2 YNNKEL (reference sequence). This CDR3 has 18 amino acids. J was trimmed by 0 bases and V by 0 bases; bases with no gene match: 2.

The chain employs TRBV2 and TRBJ2-3; the match to TRBD2 covers 15 bases. In germline, CDR1 is SNHLY, CDR2 FYNNEI. This CDR3 contains 17 residues. The ends lost 3 bases at V and 4 bases at J; junction bases unmatched: 5. The CDR3 loop is CASSEWTSGGEADTQYF. CDR3 sequence (DNA): TGTGCCAGCAGTGAGTGGACTAGCGGGGGGGAGGCAGATACGCAGTATTTT.

The rearrangement uses TRBV11-2 and TRBJ1-2; no reliable D call. The germline gives CDR1 SGHAT, CDR2 FQNNGV. The CDR3 spans 15 residues. V lost 5 bases, J lost 8 bases, and 21 bases lay in between. CDR3 amino acids: CASSALISSVRGYTF. The CDR3 bases are TGTGCCAGCAGCGCTCTAATTAGTTCGGTACGGGGCTACACCTTC.

J is TRBJ1-1 and V is TRBV2, with unresolved D. In germline, CDR1 is SNHLY, CDR2 FYNNEI. The V and J ends lost 1 base and 0 bases respectively, with 6 bases between them. CDR3 length equals 14 residues. The CDR3 DNA follows: TGTGCCAGCAGTGAAGGGGCCCTGAACACTGAAGCTTTCTTT. Protein: CASSEGALNTEAFF.